Below are 32 T cell receptor beta chains sequenced from a single sample in a study of cytomegalovirus exposure and HLA in healthy donors. The PCR made use of 60 Vbeta and 13 Jbeta primers. Using immunoSEQ multiplex PCR, the repertoire was profiled, and TCRdb retains in-frame clones only, with some absent. The table records under 100,000 clones, around three quarters of them present only once. Specimen: PBMCs. The receptors derive from a man in his forties in good health and CMV-seronegative.

The chain carries TRBV7-3 and TRBJ2-7; 8 bases are shared with TRBD2. Trimming took 1 base from V and 2 from J; bases not matched to a gene: 4. There are 15 residues in the CDR3. Germline V gene data show CDR1 as SGHTA and CDR2 as FQGTGA. The CDR3 is CASSLNTGGPYEQYF. The CDR3 bases are TGTGCCAGCAGCTTAAATACGGGGGGGCCCTACGAGCAGTACTTC.

The rearrangement uses TRBV6-5 and TRBJ2-7; TRBD1 matches 8 bases. Germline loops: CDR1 MNHEY, CDR2 SVGAGI. The CDR3 spans 16 residues. The junction had 4 bases not matched to a gene; V was cut back by 0 bases and J by 0 bases. CDR3 bases: TGTGCCAGCAGTTACTCCCGACAGGGGAACTCCTACGAGCAGTACTTC. This sequence encodes CASSYSRQGNSYEQYF.

The chain employs TRBV30 and TRBJ2-5, with 7 positions matching TRBD1. The ends lost 0 bases at V and 2 bases at J; junction bases unmatched: 3. The CDR3 consists of 14 residues. The germline gives CDR1 GTSNPN, CDR2 SVGIG (reference sequence). The CDR3 loop is CAWSVQGIQETQYF. The CDR3 nucleotides are TGTGCCTGGAGTGTACAGGGGATACAAGAGACCCAGTACTTC.

This chain connects TRBV5-1 to TRBJ2-3, with 10 bases identical to TRBD2. The V gene's germline CDR1 is SGHRS and CDR2 YFSETQ. This CDR3 has 16 residues. V lost 0 bases and J lost 4; bases outside the gene matches: 5. DNA for the CDR3: TGCGCCAGCAGCTTGGAAGCGGGGGGGCCCCCAGATACGCAGTATTTT. This gives the protein CASSLEAGGPPDTQYF.

This clone was observed a handful of times. CDR3 in amino acids: CASSPGAGTGELFF. As DNA, the CDR3 is TGTGCCAGCTCTCCTGGGGCCGGTACCGGGGAGCTGTTTTTT. The chain is built from TRBV6-6 and TRBJ2-2; tentative D call: TRBD1 (5 bases). V gave up 8 bases and J gave up 5 bases, with 15 bases separating them. The CDR3 sequence is 14 residues long. In germline, CDR1 is MNHNY, CDR2 SVGAGI (reference sequence).

The chain has TRBV15 and TRBJ1-1; 9 nucleotides line up with TRBD1. Per germline, CDR1 LNHNV and CDR2 YYDKDF (reference sequence). This CDR3 is 15 amino acids long. V lost 9 bases and J lost 2; bases outside the gene matches: 10. CDR3 sequence (DNA): TGTGCCACAGAGCCGGACAGGGGTAGTAACACTGAAGCTTTCTTT. Residues: CATEPDRGSNTEAFF. Supplemented by reference TRBV15 and TRBJ1-1, the full variable domain reads DAMVIQNPRYQVTQFGKPVTLSCSQTLNHNVMYWYQQKSSQAPKLLFHYYDKDFNNEADTPDNFQSRRPNTSFCFLDIRSPGLGDTAMYLCATEPDRGSNTEAFFGQGTRLTVV.

CDR3 DNA: TGTGCCAGCAGCCTCGGACAGGGAAGTGAAAAACTGTTTTTT. Amino acid sequence: CASSLGQGSEKLFF. The rearrangement joins TRBV7-9 to TRBJ1-4, with 8 bases identical to TRBD1. Germline V gene lookup returns CDR1 SEHNR and CDR2 FQNEAQ (reference sequence). The length of the CDR3 is 14 residues. V dropped 5 bases and J dropped 7; count of bases not matched to a gene: 6.

This clone was detected only once. The chain couples TRBV27 to TRBJ1-5, with D maybe TRBD1 (5 bases). This CDR3 comprises 13 residues. Germline loops: CDR1 MNHEY, CDR2 SMNVEV (reference sequence). V lost 4 bases and J lost 3, with 7 bases in between. In nucleotides, the CDR3 is TGTGCCAGCAGTTACAGGTTCAATCAGCCCCAGCATTTT. Translated, it gives CASSYRFNQPQHF.

This chain uses TRBV6-6 with TRBJ2-7, with D maybe TRBD2 (6 bases). CDR1 and CDR2 (germline): MNHNY, SVGAGI (reference sequence). V lost 6 bases, J lost 6 bases, and 21 bases lay in between. This CDR3 comprises 15 residues. The CDR3, as DNA: TGTGCCAGCAGCCGCCCCCAGCGGGCCTTTGTCGAGCAGTACTTC. This translates into CASSRPQRAFVEQYF.

The gene calls are TRBV28 and TRBJ2-1, with TRBD2 as a possible D gene (5 bases). The CDR3 runs to 14 residues. Trimming took off 5 bases at V and 6 bases at J, with 14 bases between the two ends. CDR1 and CDR2 (germline): MDHEN, SYDVKM. The CDR3 sequence: CASSDLEGVNEQFF. The CDR3 DNA follows: TGTGCCAGCAGTGATCTTGAGGGTGTCAATGAGCAGTTCTTC.

The rearrangement uses TRBV7-2 and TRBJ1-2, with a tentative D call TRBD1 (6 bases). V gave up 2 bases and J gave up 6 bases, with 13 bases separating them. CDR3 length: 14 residues. The germline V gene has CDR1 SGHTA and CDR2 FQGNSA. The CDR3: CASSLSPRTDGYTF. The CDR3 DNA is TGTGCCAGCAGCTTATCCCCCAGGACAGATGGCTACACCTTC.

The J gene is TRBJ1-2, the V gene TRBV7-9; no clear D. Trimming shortened V by 4 bases and J by 8 bases, and 14 bases separated the two germline ends. This CDR3 has 13 residues. The germline V gene has CDR1 SEHNR and CDR2 FQNEAQ (reference sequence). The CDR3 sequence: CASSSDLSGGYTF. The CDR3 nucleotides are TGTGCCAGCAGCTCCGACCTTTCGGGGGGCTACACCTTC.

The chain is built from TRBV6-5 and TRBJ2-5; perhaps TRBD2 as D (6 bases). Matching the DNA end better, TRBJ2-7 makes the J call doubtful. The CDR3 has 13 amino acids. CDR1 and CDR2 (germline): MNHEY, SVGAGI. CDR3 in DNA: TGTGCCAGCAGTGGCGGAGGGGATGACGAGCAGTACTTC. Translating gives CASSGGGDDEQYF.

This chain joins TRBV6-4 and TRBJ2-3; weak D call: TRBD2 (6 bases). The germline CDR1 and CDR2 sequences are MRHNA and SNTAGT. This CDR3 comprises 15 residues. V was pared by 4 bases and J by 0 bases, with 11 bases between. CDR3 nucleotides: TGTGCCAGCAGTGTTGGGACTTCCAGCACAGATACGCAGTATTTT. It specifies CASSVGTSSTDTQYF.

The V gene is TRBV2, the J gene TRBJ2-2; D is unresolved. Trimming took 4 bases from V and 5 from J, leaving 5 bases between them. This CDR3 spans 12 amino acids. Germline values: CDR1 SNHLY, CDR2 FYNNEI. CDR3 loop: CASSAFTGELFF. In nucleotides, the CDR3 is TGTGCCAGCAGTGCCTTTACCGGGGAGCTGTTTTTT.

This rearrangement joins TRBV6-6 to TRBJ2-1, with 9 bases identical to TRBD1. CDR1 is MNHNY and CDR2 is SVGAGI in the germline V gene (reference sequence). The V gene end was trimmed by 5 bases and the J gene end by 6 bases; junction bases not matched to a gene: 5. The CDR3 has 14 amino acids. This CDR3 is CASSAAGQGNEQFF. The DNA of the CDR3 is TGTGCCAGCAGTGCAGCGGGACAGGGCAATGAGCAGTTCTTC.

CDR3 amino acids: CASSRDRTNYGYTF. CDR3 DNA: TGTGCCAGCAGCCGGGACAGAACTAACTATGGCTACACCTTC. V is TRBV6-5 and J is TRBJ1-2; TRBD1 matches 7 bases. The CDR3 has 14 amino acids. CDR1 and CDR2 (germline): MNHEY, SVGAGI. J lost 0 bases, V lost 6 bases, and 4 bases had no gene match.

The CDR3 DNA reads as TGTGCCAGCAGCCCAAGCTCCTCGACCGGGGAGCTGTTTTTT. As protein: CASSPSSSTGELFF. The chain uses TRBV7-9 and TRBJ2-2; D gene unclear. The CDR3 length is 14 residues. The germline V gene has CDR1 SEHNR and CDR2 FQNEAQ (reference sequence). Trimming took off 5 bases at V and 5 bases at J, with 12 bases between the two ends.

This clone was found a few times. The V gene is TRBV7-9, the J gene TRBJ2-3; TRBD2 agrees at 11 bases. The CDR3 loop spans 16 amino acids. The germline CDR1 and CDR2 sequences are SEHNR and FQNEAQ (reference sequence). V lost 6 bases and J lost 1; bases outside the gene matches: 6. The CDR3 nucleotides are TGTGCCAGCAGGTCTGGGACTAGCGGACGCACAGATACGCAGTATTTT. Protein: CASRSGTSGRTDTQYF.

The chain links TRBV6-6 to TRBJ1-1; D not resolved. Germline CDR1 reads MNHNY; CDR2 reads SVGAGI (reference sequence). This CDR3 is built from 10 residues. CDR3 nucleotide sequence: TGTGCGGTCGGAGGCACTGAAGCTTTCTTT. Protein product: CAVGGTEAFF.

On this clone itself: The junction departs from the called germline gene at one end, perhaps through a read error. The chain recombines TRBV7-9 with TRBJ1-6; D not certain. Germline V CDR1 and CDR2: SEHNR, FQNEAQ (reference sequence). There are 14 residues in the CDR3. The CDR3, as DNA: TGTTCCAGCAGCTTAGAGGCGCGGAGATCACCCCTCCACTTT. It is translated as CSSSLEARRSPLHF.

This sequence joins TRBV11-2 and TRBJ1-2; 9 nucleotides agree with TRBD1. V lost 5 bases and J lost 6; bases outside the gene matches: 13. Germline V lookup: CDR1 SGHAT, CDR2 FQNNGV. This CDR3 is 16 amino acids long. In nucleotides, the CDR3 is TGTGCCAGCAGCCATTACACGACAGGGGGTTTGAATGGCTACACCTTC. Protein product: CASSHYTTGGLNGYTF.

This clone has more than one count but fewer than ten. V and J are TRBV11-2 and TRBJ1-5; 8 nucleotides line up with TRBD1. V trimming: 6 bases; J trimming: 4 bases; junction bases outside the gene matches: 8. The germline CDR1 and CDR2 sequences are SGHAT and FQNNGV. This CDR3 spans 15 amino acids. This CDR3 is CASSLTTGGNQPQHF. For the CDR3, the DNA is TGTGCCAGCAGTTTAACCACAGGGGGTAATCAGCCCCAGCATTTT.

This chain joins TRBV19 and TRBJ1-2; TRBD1 aligns across 8 bases. CDR3 size: 14 residues. CDR1 is LNHDA and CDR2 is SQIVND in the germline V gene (reference sequence). The V segment lost 5 bases and the J segment 3 bases; nucleotides outside the gene matches: 5. The CDR3 sequence is CASSAGGRDYGYTF. CDR3 nucleotides: TGTGCCAGTAGTGCAGGGGGCCGAGACTATGGCTACACCTTC.

The chain carries TRBV4-1 and TRBJ1-3, with D perhaps TRBD1 (5 bases). The CDR3 has 16 amino acids. V dropped 0 bases and J dropped 0 bases, with 9 bases sitting between them. The germline V gene has CDR1 MGHRA and CDR2 YSYEKL. CDR3 coding DNA: TGCGCCAGCAGCCAAGATCAGGGCCTCTCTGGAAACACCATATATTTT. Translated: CASSQDQGLSGNTIYF.

This chain uses TRBV11-2 with TRBJ2-7; D possibly corresponds to TRBD2 (7 bases). The CDR3 is 17 residues long. V shed 5 bases and J shed 2 bases, with 22 bases lying between them. CDR1 is SGHAT, CDR2 FQNNGV, per germline. Here the CDR3 DNA reads TGTGCCAGCAGCCACCCGGGGGGCAGGCCCCTCCCCTACGAGCAGTACTTC. Residues: CASSHPGGRPLPYEQYF.

This clone came up a few times. The chain carries TRBV21-1 and TRBJ2-2; TRBD1 is the table's D call and was not checked against the DNA. TRBV21-1 is a recognized pseudogene. The CDR3 has 15 residues. For the CDR3, the DNA is TGTGCCAGCACCAGACCAGGGCTGAACACCGGGGAGCTGTTTTTT. It yields the protein CASTRPGLNTGELFF.

V gene TRBV6-6 combines with J gene TRBJ1-6, with TRBD1 identical over 7 bases. The CDR3 has 14 residues. CDR1 and CDR2 (germline): MNHNY, SVGAGI (reference sequence). Trimming removed 5 bases from V and 8 bases from J; junction bases left unmatched: 6. CDR3 amino acids: CASSMTGMYSPLHF. The CDR3, as DNA: TGTGCCAGCAGTATGACAGGGATGTATTCACCCCTCCACTTT.

This clone was picked up one time. The chain combines TRBV30 with TRBJ2-7; 7 nucleotides agree with TRBD2. The CDR3 is made up of 15 amino acids. V trimming: 5 bases; J trimming: 3 bases; junction bases outside the gene matches: 13. CDR1 and CDR2 from the germline V gene are GTSNPN and SVGIG (reference sequence). The CDR3 DNA is TGTGCCTGGGATACTTACAAACCGGGGGGCTACGAGCAGTACTTC. This gives the protein CAWDTYKPGGYEQYF.

This clone was observed a single time. This sequence joins TRBV7-9 and TRBJ1-4, with D perhaps TRBD1 (5 bases). V was clipped by 7 bases and J by 8 bases, with 11 bases between them. From germline, CDR1 is SEHNR and CDR2 FQNEAQ (reference sequence). The CDR3 has 12 residues. DNA of the CDR3: TGTGCCAGCAACTCTGGGGGGGAAAAACTGTTTTTT. This codes for CASNSGGEKLFF.

The chain couples TRBV5-1 to TRBJ2-7, with D hard to call. V dropped 4 bases and J dropped 1 base, with 18 bases sitting between them. The CDR3 spans 16 residues. The germline V gene has CDR1 SGHRS and CDR2 YFSETQ. DNA of the CDR3: TGCGCCAGCAGCCGTACTGGTTCTCTGTCTTCCTACGAGCAGTACTTC. Its protein product is CASSRTGSLSSYEQYF.

In nucleotides, the CDR3 is TGTGCCAGCAGCCGGACAGTAGATTCACCCCTCCACTTT. Encoded protein: CASSRTVDSPLHF. The genes are TRBV5-4 and TRBJ1-6; D is possibly TRBD1 (6 bases). In germline, CDR1 is SGHNT, CDR2 YYREEE (reference sequence). Trimming stripped 4 bases from V and 8 bases from J, with 10 bases between. This CDR3 comprises 13 residues.